This is a list of T cell receptor beta chains from one sample in a study of shared clonotypes between healthy human individuals. Profiling relied on immunoSEQ multiplex PCR, and the TCRdb table lists in-frame clones only, not all of them. The table shows a few hundred thousand clones, with more than 95% occurring only once. Sequenced sample: naive CD4+ T cells sorted from blood. These receptors came from a woman in her 30s in good health. CDR3s include the opening cysteine and the closing phenylalanine or tryptophan.

TRBV6-5	TRBJ2-5	CASSYSGVVRETQYF
TRBV7-9	TRBJ2-1	CASSLIAGSSYNEQFF
TRBV19	TRBJ2-3	CASSTRDYPLDTQYF
TRBV10-1	TRBJ2-3	CASSSTDTQYF
TRBV19	TRBJ2-7	CASSIRTSYEQYF
TRBV6-5	TRBJ1-2	CASSREGQNGYTF
TRBV28	TRBJ2-1	CASSSRGDLDNEQFF
TRBV19	TRBJ1-3	CASFTPRTGGNTIYF
TRBV5-1	TRBJ2-1	CASSLRLAGVHEQFF
TRBV2	TRBJ2-1	CASSPGLAVRNNEQFF
TRBV5-5	TRBJ2-7	CASSPNILATSGRAYEQYF
TRBV27	TRBJ2-1	CASSYRDLGEQFF
TRBV19	TRBJ2-2	CASEGSLTGGSGELFF
TRBV18	TRBJ1-5	CASSRTGSSNQPQHF
TRBV28	TRBJ2-1	CASRPGGVAYNEQFF
TRBV19	TRBJ2-3	CASSGSGTLKSTDTQYF
TRBV4-2	TRBJ1-1	CASSLNGGQNTEAFF
TRBV21-1	TRBJ2-1	CASSKVRGQPSPRSSYNEQFF
TRBV28	TRBJ1-5	CASSSADRVNQPQHF